The clone carrying this T cell receptor beta chain was seen a few times. Its matching antigen is unknown. A single record per CDR3 protein comes from TCRdb applying MiXCR to the 5' RACE reads. The profile shows about 130,000 distinct CDR3 sequences, roughly a sixth of them singletons. These data are taken from a study of CD8 T cells in ankylosing spondylitis. CDR3 length: 13 amino acids. From germline, CDR1 is MNHEY and CDR2 SMNVEV (reference sequence). Trimming pared 5 bases from V and 11 bases from J, leaving 18 bases between. Points from the study as a whole: Ankylosing spondylitis blood appeared to carry a characteristic TCR beta motif of roughly eight highly homologous variants.

Sequenced material: blood, either unsorted or a sorted T cell fraction (not recorded which). This sequence originates from a male donor with ankylosing spondylitis. This sequence joins TRBV27 and TRBJ2-5; maybe TRBD2 (6 bases). CDR3 nucleotide sequence: TGTGCCAGCAGTCTAGCCGGGGGAAGAGAACAGTACTTC. The encoded protein is CASSLAGGREQYF.